This passage covers 19 T cell receptor beta chains from one sample sequenced in a study of control samples from healthy donors and cancer patients. Clones were read by immunoSEQ multiplex PCR, and TCRdb kept only the in-frame ones, dropping some. The table includes about 75,000 clones, roughly 94% detected once. Sequencing was carried out using blood. These receptors all stem from a woman in her forties in good health.

The chain recombines TRBV3-1 (or the pseudogene TRBV3-2) with TRBJ2-3; no firm D call. Trimming took 2 bases from V and 5 from J, leaving 5 bases between them. Germline V gene lookup returns CDR1 LGHDT and CDR2 YNNKEL (reference sequence). CDR3 length: 12 residues. The CDR3, as DNA: TGTGCCAGCAGCCAAACGGGAGATACGCAGTATTTT. Encoded protein: CASSQTGDTQYF.

This clone was counted only a few times. The chain uses TRBV10-3 and TRBJ1-3, with 8 bases aligning to TRBD1. Trimming cost V 4 bases and J 2 bases; bases outside gene matches: 4. The CDR3 runs 15 residues. The germline V gene encodes CDR1 ENHRY and CDR2 SYGVKD. The DNA for the CDR3 is TGTGCCATCAGTGGGGCAGGGGGCGCTGGAAACACCATATATTTT. Translated: CAISGAGGAGNTIYF.

The gene calls are TRBV6-5 and TRBJ2-1; the match to TRBD1 covers 9 bases. Per germline, CDR1 MNHEY and CDR2 SVGAGI. The CDR3 loop spans 13 amino acids. V was clipped by 6 bases and J by 8 bases; unmatched bases: 5. The CDR3 loop reads CASRGTGNHEQFF. The CDR3 nucleotides are TGTGCCAGCAGGGGGACAGGGAATCATGAGCAGTTCTTC.

CDR3 in amino acids: CATSAGTGYEQYF. In nucleotides, the CDR3 is TGTGCCACCAGTGCCGGGACAGGGTACGAGCAGTACTTC. This chain links TRBV24-1 with TRBJ2-7; 9 nucleotides align to TRBD1. Germline CDR1 reads KGHDR; CDR2 reads SFDVKD. There are 13 residues in the CDR3. Trimming cost V 5 bases and J 4 bases; bases outside gene matches: 2.

With regard to this clone: Compared with germline, one end of the junction differs, possibly owing to a read error. The same CDR3 arises from other DNA sequences in this sample as well. The chain employs TRBV6-6 and TRBJ2-7, with TRBD2 matching over 9 bases. Germline CDR1 is MNHNY and CDR2 is SVGAGI (reference sequence). This CDR3 contains 16 residues. The CDR3 reads CASSSPTSGLSYEQYF. The DNA for the CDR3 is TGTGCCAGCAGTTCGCCGACTAGCGGTTTGTCCTACGAGCAGTACTTT.

This chain connects TRBV6-4 to TRBJ1-2, with a tentative D call TRBD1 (5 bases). There are 13 residues in the CDR3. In germline, CDR1 is MRHNA, CDR2 SNTAGT. Trimming pared 5 bases from V and 7 bases from J, leaving 14 bases between. The CDR3 reads CASSYSRVGGYTF. CDR3 DNA sequence: TGTGCCAGCAGTTATTCCAGGGTTGGTGGCTACACCTTC.

This clone was recorded a few times. The V call is TRBV10-2, the J call TRBJ2-7; unclear D gene. The CDR3 contains 13 residues. Trimming left V 3 bases short and J 2 bases short, with 8 bases between. In germline, CDR1 is WSHSY, CDR2 SAAADI. CDR3 residues: CASSDGETYEQYF. In DNA form, the CDR3 reads TGCGCCAGCAGTGACGGAGAAACCTACGAGCAGTACTTC.

The chain is built from TRBV12-3 or TRBV12-4 and TRBJ1-1, with a possible D match to TRBD1 (5 bases). Trimming took off 7 bases at V and 0 bases at J, with 9 bases between the two ends. CDR3 length: 13 amino acids. CDR3 amino acids: CASTPGMNTEAFF. In DNA, the CDR3 is TGTGCCAGCACCCCAGGGATGAACACTGAAGCTTTCTTT.

The chain uses TRBV18 and TRBJ2-1, with D tentatively TRBD2 (5 bases). CDR3 length: 15 amino acids. Looked up from germline, CDR1 is KGHSH and CDR2 is LQKENI. V was trimmed by 3 bases and J by 6 bases, leaving 15 bases between them. CDR3 DNA: TGTGCCAGCTCACCTCGTGAGGGCCGAAGCAATGAGCAGTTCTTC. Protein product: CASSPREGRSNEQFF.

The chain recombines TRBV7-9 with TRBJ1-5, with 10 bases aligning to TRBD1. The V segment lost 5 bases and the J segment 5 bases; nucleotides outside the gene matches: 9. CDR1 SEHNR and CDR2 FQNEAQ come from the germline V gene (reference sequence). The CDR3 has 16 amino acids. This CDR3 is CASSQHPGQGHQPQHF. The CDR3, as DNA: TGTGCCAGCAGCCAACACCCGGGACAGGGGCATCAGCCCCAGCATTTT.

The chain combines TRBV29-1 with TRBJ1-1; 9 bases are a match to TRBD1. V dropped 3 bases and J dropped 5; count of bases not matched to a gene: 7. The germline CDR1 and CDR2 sequences are SQVTM and ANQGSEA. CDR3 size: 14 residues. CDR3 coding DNA: TGCAGCGTTGAGGTCGGGACAGGGTATACTGAAGCTTTCTTT. This translates into CSVEVGTGYTEAFF.

CDR3 coding DNA: TGTGCCAGCAGTCCGAGACAGGGAGGCGAGCAGTACTTC. Its protein is CASSPRQGGEQYF. V gene TRBV27 combines with J gene TRBJ2-7; possible D gene TRBD1, 7 bases. The germline V gene has CDR1 MNHEY and CDR2 SMNVEV (reference sequence). V was shortened by 5 bases and J by 6 bases, with 14 bases between the two germline ends. The CDR3 loop spans 13 amino acids.

This sequence joins TRBV10-3 and TRBJ2-1, with 11 bases fitting TRBD2. This CDR3 is 16 amino acids long. Unmatched junction bases numbered 11, after V lost 6 bases and J lost 7 bases. Germline V gene data show CDR1 as ENHRY and CDR2 as SYGVKD. CDR3 sequence (DNA): TGTGCCATCAGCCACGAGGGTAGCGGGGGGGCAAATGAGCAGTTCTTC. Residues: CAISHEGSGGANEQFF.

The genes are TRBV9 and TRBJ2-7; D perhaps matches TRBD2 (5 bases). V gave up 0 bases and J gave up 7 bases, with 20 bases separating them. Germline values: CDR1 SGDLS, CDR2 YYNGEE. This CDR3 region has 16 residues. The CDR3 protein is CASSVGIGVGELEQYF. CDR3 DNA sequence: TGTGCCAGCAGCGTAGGAATCGGGGTCGGGGAGTTAGAGCAGTACTTC.

The chain links TRBV4-3 to TRBJ1-2; weak D call: TRBD1 (6 bases). V was cut by 0 bases and J by 7 bases, with 18 bases left in between. The CDR3 has 16 residues. CDR1 is LGHNA and CDR2 is YSLEER in the germline V gene. This chain's CDR3 is CASSQDRGGPGTGYTF. The DNA for the CDR3 is TGCGCCAGCAGCCAAGATCGAGGGGGTCCTGGGACTGGCTACACCTTC.

This clone was observed a single time. The V and J genes are TRBV5-5 and TRBJ2-2; possible D gene TRBD2, 6 bases. V dropped 3 bases and J dropped 2 bases, with 14 bases sitting between them. Germline V CDR1 and CDR2: SGHKS, YYEKEE (reference sequence). This CDR3 contains 16 residues. The CDR3 DNA reads TGTGCCAGCAGCTCCTGGTGGAGGGTCAACACCGGGGAGCTGTTTTTT. This sequence encodes CASSSWWRVNTGELFF.

The chain combines TRBV5-4 with TRBJ2-1; TRBD2 might be the D (7 bases). CDR1 is SGHNT and CDR2 is YYREEE in the germline V gene (reference sequence). V was shortened by 1 base and J by 8 bases, with 13 bases between the two germline ends. CDR3 length equals 14 residues. The CDR3 nucleotides read TGTGCCAGCAGCTTGATAGTCGGGGGGCATGAGCAGTTCTTC. This sequence encodes CASSLIVGGHEQFF.

In its sample, this clone was seen once. The rearrangement joins TRBV21-1 to TRBJ2-1; the table calls TRBD2, which could not be checked here. TRBV21-1 is assigned pseudogene status. The length of the CDR3 is 16 residues. CDR3 loop: CASSSLVTSSYNEQFF. CDR3 DNA sequence: TGTGCCAGCTCGTCGCTAGTGACCAGCTCCTACAATGAGCAGTTCTTC.

The chain recombines TRBV2 with TRBJ2-7, with 12 bases fitting TRBD2. Trimming cost V 5 bases and J 0 bases; bases outside gene matches: 2. The CDR3 length is 15 residues. Germline values: CDR1 SNHLY, CDR2 FYNNEI. The CDR3 loop is CASSTTSGSSYEQYF. The CDR3 DNA is TGTGCCAGCAGTACGACTAGCGGGAGCTCCTACGAGCAGTACTTC.